This T cell receptor (beta chain) was obtained from a study of human T cells and chemical hapten exposure (dated by TCRdb to about 2021). At the level of the whole study: For sensitization, 2% DPC in acetone was applied to a roughly 2 cm by roughly 2 cm area of upper inner arm skin. Patients additionally received weekly therapeutic DPC doses to the scalp throughout the approximately 24-week study period. Patch testing was performed on the upper back with Finn chambers containing 0.01% DPC, and the patch tests were scored after 6 days according to International Contact Dermatitis Research Group standards. The mostly female patient cohort included alopecia areata with under or over 50% scalp involvement, alopecia totalis and alopecia universalis. Libraries were pooled for sequencing, and per-sample TCR yields varied mainly because of small differences in library volumes within the pool. Peripheral blood TCR repertoire changes were tracked in vivo in alopecia patients during primary and secondary sensitization to the hapten diphenylcyclopropenone (DPC). Blood samples were taken from patients before sensitization (week 0) and at 2, 6 and about 24 weeks after DPC sensitization. Blood for TCR sequencing was provided by twenty-nine alopecia patients at one to four time points (pre-sensitization, 2, 6 and 24 weeks).

What the work shows at the level of the full study, not this receptor alone: After repeated subsampling, the strength of the expansion versus patch-test correlation and the threshold at which it became significant changed. Because every patient had alopecia, a presumed autoimmune disease, the patients' immune response might differ from that of healthy individuals. Significantly more large CDR3 similarity clusters were formed by expanded TCRs than by pre-sensitization or healthy control sets, consistent with antigen-driven responses. No change with DPC sensitization was found in the number of TCRs above 1 in 1000 frequency, and no evidence of global repertoire structure alterations was found. The number of PT1 expanded TCRs positively correlated with patch test score, significant at thresholds 8, 16 and 32 but not 4.

The sample's time point, from its label and the paper: patch test 2, 6 weeks after DPC sensitization. The treatment or condition label of this sample denotes: therapeutic diphenylcyclopropenone sensitization with weekly scalp DPC. Blood at each patch-test visit was drawn before the patch test was applied. To be eligible, patients had to be aged 18 to 70, diagnosed with alopecia and judged suitable for DPC therapy, while pregnant patients were excluded. Total RNA was isolated from unfractionated whole blood collected in Tempus Blood RNA tubes. Of note for this clonotype: The specificity of this receptor is unknown. No much larger clonotype is one base removed from it; base qualities were not supplied.

V trim: 1 base; J trim: 1 base; unmatched bases: 1. Including the terminal cysteine and phenylalanine, the CDR3 comprises 16 residues. Kept here is only the CDR3 DNA, which spans 48 bases and is read in frame from base 1. According to the germline V gene, CDR1 reads SGHTA and CDR2 reads FQGNSA. Library generation was performed with RACE. Instrument used: NextSeq 500. Library preparation attached unique molecular identifiers to individual cDNA molecules for quantitative, reproducible TCR counting. Both TCR alpha and TCR beta chains were sequenced from each blood RNA sample. On the study's bioinformatics: A median of around 100,000 TCRs per sample was observed, with a range of about 20,000 to 700,000. V, J and CDR3 annotation of the TCR reads was carried out using the Decombinator software suite. For the PS versus PT1 abundance plots, all samples were subsampled to the same number of TCRs (28,000). TCRs were defined as expanded if absent before sensitization and observed at least eight times at the 2-week time point. TCRdb ran its own pipeline on the public reads, namely fastp trimming at Q25 and MiXCR clone calling, and kept in-frame beta chains. Every distinct CDR3 protein forms one entry, paired with its most common genes and DNA. The V and J calls follow TCRdb's processing rather than the paper's. The sample table contains about 73,000 distinct CDR3 sequences; only one count was recorded for around 7.9% of them. The ten largest account for roughly 3% of the sample.

Sample: whole blood, taken in connection with sensitization to the hapten diphenylcyclopropenone (DPC). Rearrangement joined TRBV7-2 to TRBJ1-6; TRBD1 fits 7 bases in the junction. This sequence was found in a woman aged 45-65 years with alopecia areata. Some clones in this sample may be carry-over from other donors' samples. The DNA reads TGTGCCAGCAGCTTAGGCAGGGGGTCCTATAATTCACCCCTCCACTTT. Translated, it reads CASSLGRGSYNSPLHF.